Each of the 18 T cell receptor beta chains below was sequenced from the same sample in a study of blood T cell repertoires in COVID-19 (dated by TCRdb to 2019 to 2021). The library was built by means of the immunoSEQ multiplex PCR assay. The clones in this table, taken by TCRdb from immuneACCESS, are in-frame only. Not every clone is retained; where verified, under half of the shortfall comes from an unresolved V gene, and the cause of the rest is unknown. Present in this sample are fewer than 120,000 clones, about four fifths of which were seen just once. Approximately 15% of the sample is in the top ten clones. The sequenced material came from peripheral blood. The source of these receptors is a woman aged 55-69 years with acute or convalescent COVID-19.

The V gene is TRBV9, the J gene TRBJ2-1; 12 bases are shared with TRBD2. The junction had 5 bases not matched to a gene; V was cut back by 3 bases and J by 7 bases. This CDR3 comprises 15 residues. Looked up from germline, CDR1 is SGDLS and CDR2 is YYNGEE. The CDR3 DNA is TGTGCCAGCAGCGCTAGCGGGGGGGCCGTTAATGAGCAGTTCTTC. It translates to CASSASGGAVNEQFF.

The V gene is TRBV5-8, the J gene TRBJ2-6; D uncertain. Looked up from germline, CDR1 is SGHTS and CDR2 is YDEGEE. Trimming took 0 bases from V and 0 from J, leaving 7 bases between them. The CDR3 sequence is 16 residues long. The CDR3 sequence: CASSLVVRSGANVLTF. As DNA, the CDR3 is TGTGCCAGCAGCTTGGTAGTCCGCTCTGGGGCCAACGTCCTGACTTTC.

This clone was picked up one time. The chain couples TRBV29-1 to TRBJ1-4; 7 bases are shared with TRBD1. Germline loops: CDR1 SQVTM, CDR2 ANQGSEA. Losses at the gene ends were 1 base for V and 7 bases for J; bases not matched to a gene: 6. This CDR3 contains 14 residues. The CDR3 bases are TGCAGCGTTGAAGTGTCGGCAGGGGGTGAAAAACTGTTTTTT. Protein sequence: CSVEVSAGGEKLFF.

In DNA form, the CDR3 reads TGTGCCAGCAGTTCCACAGGGGGCACCGGGGAGCTGTTTTTT. This gives the protein CASSSTGGTGELFF. This chain uses TRBV6-2 or TRBV6-3 with TRBJ2-2; 8 nucleotides line up with TRBD1. Per germline, CDR1 MNHEY and CDR2 SVGEGT. J lost 4 bases, V lost 4 bases, and 2 bases had no gene match. The CDR3 runs 14 residues.

A note on this clone: At one boundary the junction diverges from the germline segment, which might be a read error. The rearrangement joins TRBV13 to TRBJ2-2, with 8 bases identical to TRBD1. Germline CDR1 reads PRHDT; CDR2 reads FYEKMQ (reference sequence). The CDR3 is 15 residues long. The CDR3 spells CASSYNRGNAGELFF. In DNA, the CDR3 is TGTGCCAGCAGCTACAACAGGGGGAACGCCGGGGAGCTGTTTTTT. Variable domain in full (rest from reference TRBV13 and TRBJ2-2): AAGVIQSPRHLIKEKRETATLKCYPIPRHDTVYWYQQGPGQDPQFLISFYEKMQSDKGSIPDRFSAQQFSDYHSELNMSSLELGDSALYFCASSYNRGNAGELFFGEGSRLTVL.

The chain links TRBV5-8 to TRBJ1-1; 10 nucleotides agree with TRBD1. The CDR3 has 16 amino acids. The V segment lost 4 bases and the J segment 3 bases; nucleotides outside the gene matches: 9. CDR1 is SGHTS and CDR2 is YDEGEE in the germline V gene. The CDR3 protein is CASSPRQGAGDTEAFF. The CDR3 nucleotides read TGTGCCAGCAGCCCTCGACAGGGGGCCGGCGACACTGAAGCTTTCTTT.

V and J are TRBV7-8 and TRBJ1-2; TRBD1 agrees at 9 bases. CDR1 and CDR2 from the germline V gene are SGHVS and FQNEAQ. The CDR3 length is 14 residues. V shed 5 bases and J 3 bases; nucleotides not matched to a gene: 4. The CDR3 sequence is CASSRRQGDYGYTF. CDR3 nucleotides: TGTGCCAGCAGCCGTAGACAGGGGGACTATGGCTACACCTTC.

The V gene is TRBV14, the J gene TRBJ2-5, with D possibly being TRBD1 (6 bases). Trimming pared 2 bases from V and 2 bases from J, leaving 12 bases between. The CDR3 extends over 15 amino acids. CDR1 is SGHDN, CDR2 FVKESK, per germline. The CDR3 sequence: CASSQTWDIQETQYF. The CDR3 DNA reads as TGTGCCAGCAGCCAAACATGGGACATTCAAGAGACCCAGTACTTC.

This clone showed up just once. The V and J genes are TRBV9 and TRBJ2-7; a weak D match, TRBD2 (5 bases). The CDR3 has 15 residues. Germline-derived CDR1 and CDR2 are SGDLS and YYNGEE. The ends were cut back, 0 bases at V and 6 bases at J, with 16 bases in the middle. CDR3 amino acids: CASSVEVGLRVEQYF. The CDR3 DNA reads as TGTGCCAGCAGCGTAGAGGTCGGACTGCGTGTCGAGCAGTACTTC.

This clone was picked up one time. The J gene is TRBJ1-2, the V gene TRBV7-6; D call uncertain. The germline V gene encodes CDR1 SGHVS and CDR2 FNYEAQ. Trimming took 5 bases from V and 0 from J, leaving 13 bases between them. The CDR3 is 15 residues long. The CDR3 loop is CASSPTGSSNYGYTF. The CDR3 DNA follows: TGTGCCAGCAGCCCTACGGGTAGTTCTAACTATGGCTACACCTTC.

The CDR3 region is CSARTGGAGEAFF. DNA for the CDR3: TGCAGCGCCCGAACAGGGGGCGCGGGTGAAGCTTTCTTT. This chain joins TRBV29-1 and TRBJ1-1; 9 bases fit TRBD1. V lost 7 bases, J lost 7 bases, and 10 bases stayed unmatched. The CDR3 is 13 residues long. Germline V gene lookup returns CDR1 SQVTM and CDR2 ANQGSEA.

The chain employs TRBV7-2 and TRBJ2-3, with 10 bases lining up with TRBD1. From germline, CDR1 is SGHTA and CDR2 FQGNSA. Trimming cost V 5 bases and J 5 bases; bases outside gene matches: 10. CDR3 size: 16 residues. The CDR3 is CASSPSGTGVIDTQYF. The DNA of the CDR3 is TGTGCCAGCAGCCCCTCCGGGACAGGGGTTATAGATACGCAGTATTTT.

The gene calls are TRBV18 and TRBJ1-1; 7 bases match TRBD1. The germline V gene encodes CDR1 KGHSH and CDR2 LQKENI. CDR3 length: 13 residues. V was pared by 5 bases and J by 4 bases, with 4 bases of the junction left unmatched. CDR3: CASSFDRATEAFF. DNA for the CDR3: TGTGCCAGCTCATTCGACAGGGCCACTGAAGCTTTCTTT.

The V call is TRBV7-2, the J call TRBJ2-2; D is ambiguous. The CDR3 totals 16 residues. Germline assignment: CDR1 SGHTA and CDR2 FQGNSA. V lost 5 bases, J lost 9 bases, and 22 bases lay in between. Here the CDR3 DNA reads TGTGCCAGCAGCCCCCGTCTCAGCGCCGATACCCGGGAGCTGTTTTTT. Translation gives CASSPRLSADTRELFF.

V and J are TRBV7-2 and TRBJ2-1; 10 bases line up with TRBD2. Unmatched junction bases numbered 3, after V lost 0 bases and J lost 4 bases. The CDR3 spans 16 residues. Germline V gene sequence: CDR1 SGHTA, CDR2 FQGNSA. The CDR3 sequence is CASSLALAGGYNEQFF. For the CDR3, the DNA is TGTGCCAGCAGCTTAGCGTTAGCGGGGGGATACAATGAGCAGTTCTTC. Combining the CDR3 with reference TRBV7-2 and TRBJ2-1 gives the whole variable domain GAGVSQSPSNKVTEKGKDVELRCDPISGHTALYWYRQSLGQGLEFLIYFQGNSAPDKSGLPSDRFSAERTGGSVSTLTIQRTQQEDSAVYLCASSLALAGGYNEQFFGPGTRLTVL.

V is TRBV7-2 and J is TRBJ1-5, with a possible D match to TRBD1 (5 bases). The CDR3 has 13 amino acids. The V gene's germline CDR1 is SGHTA and CDR2 FQGNSA. Trimming stripped 3 bases from V and 7 bases from J, with 10 bases between. In DNA, the CDR3 is TGTGCCAGCAGCTTCCAGGGTTTGCAGCCCCAGCATTTT. Protein sequence: CASSFQGLQPQHF.

V usage is TRBV6-5 and J usage is TRBJ2-7; TRBD2 aligns across 7 bases. With 4 bases clipped from V and 3 bases from J, the junction kept 3 bases outside the gene matches. The CDR3 loop spans 13 amino acids. Germline CDR1 and CDR2: MNHEY and SVGAGI. CDR3 bases: TGTGCCAGCAGTTCCTCGGGGGGCTACGAGCAGTACTTC. Amino acids: CASSSSGGYEQYF.

The genes are TRBV5-1 and TRBJ1-1, with 9 bases lining up with TRBD1. CDR3 size: 15 residues. J lost 2 bases, V lost 4 bases, and 6 bases had no gene match. Germline-derived CDR1 and CDR2 are SGHRS and YFSETQ. The CDR3 region is CASSLEGQGNTEAFF. CDR3 bases: TGCGCCAGCAGCCTAGAGGGACAGGGAAACACTGAAGCTTTCTTT.